This T cell receptor (beta chain) stems from a study of shared clonotypes between healthy human individuals. The overall study: The cohort comprised a couple of women and a few men. Their ages spanned 18 to 49 years. Used for every donor were three CD4 naive, three CD4 memory, two CD8 naive and one CD8 memory plate.

Findings and limits, study-wide: Relative to their counterparts shared across all four donors, non-shared clonotypes exhibited diminished generation probabilities.

This clone was observed once. Its target is unknown. Deep-level running was used for the assay. The assay was immunoSEQ multiplex PCR, and TCRdb's table has in-frame clones only and misses some. The sample yields around 700,000 clones, approximately 73% seen once. The V end lost 0 bases, the J end lost 4 bases, and 13 bases lay between the germline ends. The CDR3 contains 15 residues. The germline gives CDR1 SGHRS, CDR2 YFSETQ. This TCR was sampled from a young woman in good health. This chain joins TRBV5-1 and TRBJ1-2; D is perhaps TRBD1 (6 bases). Sequences were obtained from memory CD4+ T cells sorted from blood. The subset was: CD45RA-negative fraction. CDR3 amino acids: CASSLGRGEFYGYTF. DNA of the CDR3: TGCGCCAGCAGCTTGGGCAGGGGAGAGTTCTATGGCTACACCTTC.